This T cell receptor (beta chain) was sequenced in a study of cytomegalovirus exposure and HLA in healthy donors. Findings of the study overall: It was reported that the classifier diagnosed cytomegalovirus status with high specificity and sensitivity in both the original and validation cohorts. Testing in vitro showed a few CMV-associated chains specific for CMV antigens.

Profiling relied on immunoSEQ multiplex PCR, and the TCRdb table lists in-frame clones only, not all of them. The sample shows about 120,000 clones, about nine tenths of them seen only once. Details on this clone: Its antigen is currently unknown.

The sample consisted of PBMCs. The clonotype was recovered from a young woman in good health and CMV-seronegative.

The CDR3 sequence: CAISEPDDSLNTEAFF. CDR3 DNA: TGTGCCATCAGTGAGCCGGACGACAGTTTGAACACTGAAGCTTTCTTT. The rearrangement uses TRBV10-3 and TRBJ1-1; D might be TRBD1 (5 bases). CDR3 length: 16 amino acids. Per germline, CDR1 ENHRY and CDR2 SYGVKD. V lost 2 bases to trimming and J lost 0 bases, with 13 bases between them.